These 20 T cell receptor beta chains were sequenced from one sample in a study of T cells in Graves' hyperthyroidism and ophthalmopathy. RNA transcripts were the template for amplifying TCR beta CDR3 regions. The study used the HTBI primer set for a first-round RT-PCR of the TCR CDR3. TCRdb fed the multiplex PCR reads into MiXCR, producing one record per CDR3 protein. The sample holds 600,000 or so distinct CDR3 sequences, 15% to 20% seen once. The sample consisted of blood. All receptors derive from a woman aged 25-40 years with Graves' hyperthyroidism.

This clonotype was counted between two and nine times. The gene calls are TRBV5-4 and TRBJ2-3, with 9 nucleotides matching TRBD1. V lost 4 bases, J lost 4 bases, and 7 bases stayed unmatched. Per germline, CDR1 SGHNT and CDR2 YYREEE (reference sequence). The CDR3 contains 15 residues. This chain's CDR3 is CASSPGTGMADTQYF. The CDR3 DNA reads TGTGCCAGCAGCCCCGGGACAGGGATGGCAGATACGCAGTATTTT.

A few counts support this clonotype. The rearrangement links TRBV12-3 or TRBV12-4 to TRBJ1-2; the D gene is possibly TRBD1 (5 bases). The CDR3 runs 13 residues. The V gene lost 3 bases and the J gene lost 4 bases, with 9 bases spanning the gap. CDR3 DNA: TGTGCCAGCAGTTTTCAGGGTTCCTATGGCTACACCTTC. The encoded protein is CASSFQGSYGYTF.

At least ten counts were recorded for this clonotype. CDR3 bases: TGTGCCAGCAGGACCGGGACGGTACCCAATCAGCCCCAGCATTTT. It specifies CASRTGTVPNQPQHF. The chain recombines TRBV2 with TRBJ1-5; perhaps TRBD1 as D (5 bases). Germline CDR1 is SNHLY and CDR2 is FYNNEI. The CDR3 contains 15 residues. The V gene lost 6 bases and the J gene lost 3 bases, with 15 bases spanning the gap.

V and J are TRBV9 and TRBJ1-2, with D tentatively TRBD1 (5 bases). Germline lookup yields CDR1 SGDLS and CDR2 YYNGEE. V dropped 1 base and J dropped 4 bases, with 11 bases sitting between them. This CDR3 has 14 amino acids. Written as DNA, the CDR3 is TGTGCCAGCAGCGTATCTGGGGACCTCTATGGCTACACCTTC. It is translated as CASSVSGDLYGYTF.

The rearrangement uses TRBV28 and TRBJ1-5, with D uncertain. Trimming took 4 bases from V and 6 from J, leaving 10 bases between them. Germline V gene lookup returns CDR1 MDHEN and CDR2 SYDVKM. The CDR3 length is 13 residues. Written as DNA, the CDR3 is TGTGCCAGCAGTTCCGTTTGGGCTCAGCCCCAGCATTTT. As protein: CASSSVWAQPQHF.

Only a few counts were recorded for this clonotype. The chain recombines TRBV5-1 with TRBJ1-1; 7 positions match TRBD1. Per the germline V gene, CDR1 is SGHRS and CDR2 is YFSETQ. V shed 0 bases and J 0 bases; nucleotides not matched to a gene: 8. This CDR3 region has 17 residues. The CDR3 spells CASSLGYRGRMNTEAFF. CDR3 nucleotides: TGCGCCAGCAGCTTGGGATACAGGGGTCGGATGAACACTGAAGCTTTCTTT.

Concerning this clonotype: A clone one base away is much larger, so this may be a read error. The V call is TRBV28, the J call TRBJ2-3; D is possibly TRBD2 (6 bases). Per germline, CDR1 MDHEN and CDR2 SYDVKM. Between the trimmed V and J ends, which lost 11 bases and 3 bases, there was a span of 15 bases. The CDR3 contains 13 residues. The CDR3 coding sequence is TGTGCCTGCCAATTGGGGGGTACAGATACGCAGTATTTT. This codes for CACQLGGTDTQYF.

This clonotype was picked up a small number of times. The rearrangement links TRBV6-4 to TRBJ1-5; D perhaps matches TRBD1 (6 bases). V lost 2 bases to trimming and J lost 3 bases, with 14 bases between them. The CDR3 extends over 16 amino acids. The V gene's germline CDR1 is MRHNA and CDR2 SNTAGT. This chain's CDR3 is CASSDPTGAYNQPQHF. CDR3 in DNA: TGTGCCAGCAGTGACCCGACAGGAGCCTACAATCAGCCCCAGCATTTT.

This chain joins TRBV19 and TRBJ2-7; a weak D match, TRBD1 (6 bases). Between the trimmed V and J ends, which lost 2 bases and 5 bases, there was a span of 13 bases. From germline, CDR1 is LNHDA and CDR2 SQIVND (reference sequence). CDR3 length: 14 amino acids. CDR3: CASSISYRVDEQYF. Written as DNA, the CDR3 is TGTGCCAGTAGTATAAGTTACAGGGTCGACGAGCAGTACTTC.

This clonotype occurred many times. J is TRBJ2-3 and V is TRBV11-3, with 10 bases identical to TRBD2. Germline CDR1 reads SGHNT; CDR2 reads YENEEA. The CDR3 is 15 amino acids. The J segment lost 3 bases and the V segment lost 4 bases, leaving 4 bases of the junction unmatched. CDR3 sequence (DNA): TGTGCCAGCAGCTCTAGCGGGAGTGGGACAGATACGCAGTATTTT. This codes for CASSSSGSGTDTQYF.

This clonotype was recorded at least ten times. The chain joins TRBV3-1 to TRBJ2-1; D may be TRBD2 (5 bases). The V end lost 0 bases, the J end lost 2 bases, and 8 bases lay between the germline ends. Germline lookup yields CDR1 LGHDT and CDR2 YNNKEL (reference sequence). CDR3 length: 15 residues. In DNA form, the CDR3 reads TGTGCCAGCAGCCAAGATCCAGCGGCCTACAATGAGCAGTTCTTC. Encoded protein: CASSQDPAAYNEQFF.

This clonotype was recorded at least ten times. The V call is TRBV28, the J call TRBJ2-7; D uncertain. The length of the CDR3 is 13 residues. Germline CDR1 reads MDHEN; CDR2 reads SYDVKM. V was pared by 1 base and J by 6 bases, with 10 bases between. CDR3 region: CASSLSVLGEQYF. The CDR3 bases are TGTGCCAGCAGTTTATCAGTTCTTGGCGAGCAGTACTTC. Variable domain in full (rest from reference TRBV28 and TRBJ2-7): DVKVTQSSRYLVKRTGEKVFLECVQDMDHENMFWYRQDPGLGLRLIYFSYDVKMKEKGDIPEGYSVSREKKERFSLILESASTNQTSMYLCASSLSVLGEQYFGPGTRLTVT.

Many counts were recorded for this clonotype. The chain carries TRBV30 and TRBJ2-2; 10 nucleotides agree with TRBD2. The CDR3 extends over 16 amino acids. From germline, CDR1 is GTSNPN and CDR2 SVGIG (reference sequence). J lost 7 bases, V lost 0 bases, and 8 bases had no gene match. In nucleotides, the CDR3 is TGTGCCTGGAGTGTACTAAGCGGGAGGGCTGGCGGGGAGCTGTTTTTT. It encodes CAWSVLSGRAGGELFF. Filled out from reference TRBV30 and TRBJ2-2, the complete variable domain reads SQTIHQWPATLVQPVGSPLSLECTVEGTSNPNLYWYRQAAGRGLQLLFYSVGIGQISSEVPQNLSASRPQDRQFILSSKKLLLSDSGFYLCAWSVLSGRAGGELFFGEGSRLTVL.

This clonotype has only a few counts. V gene TRBV4-1 combines with J gene TRBJ1-5, with a weak D call TRBD1 (6 bases). Germline CDR1 reads MGHRA; CDR2 reads YSYEKL. V was shortened by 0 bases and J by 6 bases, with 12 bases between the two germline ends. The CDR3 extends over 15 amino acids. The CDR3 protein is CASSQDAGEGQPQHF. In DNA, the CDR3 is TGCGCCAGCAGCCAAGATGCAGGGGAGGGTCAGCCCCAGCATTTT.

This clonotype was picked up a small number of times. The chain is built from TRBV10-3 and TRBJ2-7, with 9 bases fitting TRBD1. The junction had 9 bases not matched to a gene; V was cut back by 11 bases and J by 4 bases. In germline, CDR1 is ENHRY, CDR2 SYGVKD. The CDR3 covers 13 residues. The CDR3 protein is CALSPGQGYEQYF. The CDR3 nucleotides are TGTGCCCTCTCCCCGGGACAGGGATACGAGCAGTACTTC.

This clonotype occurred many times. The J gene is TRBJ1-2, the V gene TRBV30; 11 positions match TRBD1. CDR1 and CDR2 from the germline V gene are GTSNPN and SVGIG (reference sequence). After removal of 2 bases from V and 7 bases from J, the junction contained 9 bases not matched to a gene. This CDR3 is 15 amino acids long. The CDR3 region is CAWSSPGQGAFGYTF. The CDR3 DNA follows: TGTGCCTGGAGTAGCCCAGGACAGGGGGCGTTTGGCTACACCTTC.

The V call is TRBV28, the J call TRBJ1-5; no reliable D call. From germline, CDR1 is MDHEN and CDR2 SYDVKM. The V gene lost 6 bases and the J gene lost 1 base, with 13 bases spanning the gap. This CDR3 region has 15 residues. The CDR3 DNA reads as TGTGCCAGCAGCCGTTCTTGGGGAAGCAATCAGCCCCAGCATTTT. Its translation is CASSRSWGSNQPQHF.

This clonotype was seen at least ten times. The chain uses TRBV12-3 or TRBV12-4 and TRBJ2-5; 12 nucleotides agree with TRBD2. This CDR3 has 15 amino acids. V was pared by 7 bases and J by 5 bases, with 8 bases of the junction left unmatched. In DNA form, the CDR3 reads TGTGCCAGCACCCTAGCGGGAGGGCCCTGGGAGACCCAGTACTTC. Protein product: CASTLAGGPWETQYF.

This sequence joins TRBV4-1 and TRBJ2-7; 11 bases fit TRBD2. CDR1 MGHRA and CDR2 YSYEKL come from the germline V gene. V gave up 2 bases and J gave up 4 bases; unmatched junction bases: 4. The CDR3 length is 15 residues. The CDR3 region has the DNA TGCGCCAGCAGCCAACCAGCTAGCGGGAGGTACGAGCAGTACTTC. It specifies CASSQPASGRYEQYF.

Comment on this clonotype: A single base separates this from a much larger clone, so it may be a read error. In DNA form, the CDR3 reads TGTGCCAGCAGCGGGGGACTTAACCGCAATGAGCAGCTCTTC. Translated, it gives CASSGGLNRNEQLF. The V gene is TRBV28, the J gene TRBJ2-1; maybe TRBD2 (6 bases). CDR1 and CDR2 (germline): MDHEN, SYDVKM. The CDR3 has 14 amino acids.